The rows below give T cell receptor beta chains drawn from one sample of a study of T cell responses to AZD1222 COVID-19 vaccine. Profiled with immunoSEQ multiplex PCR; TCRdb holds only in-frame clones, not every one. The sample shows around 170,000 clones, about nine tenths of them seen only once. Specimen: peripheral blood, collected on day 0 of AZD1222 vaccination. The receptors were sampled from an adult in good health. Both conserved end residues are part of each CDR3.

>14|TRBV9|TRBJ2-7
CASSAPGTDYEQYF
>17|TRBV5-5|TRBJ1-1
CASSLSSQRRLNTEAFF
>15|TRBV29-1|TRBJ2-1
CSVESRSGGPNEQFF
>15|TRBV2|TRBJ2-7
CASSEASGRAYEQYF
>16|TRBV19|TRBJ2-6
CASSIIGGSGANVLTF
>16|TRBV6-6|TRBJ2-7
CASSYSSNPGSYEQYF
>17|TRBV6-2/TRBV6-3|TRBJ1-2
CASSYSGLSRGHYGYTF
>16|TRBV7-3|TRBJ2-1
CASSSGSGRADNEQFF
>16|TRBV24-1|TRBJ2-1
CATSDATSGDINEQFF
>15|TRBV3-1/TRBV3-2|TRBJ2-1
CASSLGLVGGIEQFF
>14|TRBV19|TRBJ2-3
CASNLVGSTDTQYF